One and the same sample provided the 20 T cell receptor beta chains below, sequenced in a study of blood T cell repertoires in COVID-19. TCRdb's table, derived via immunoSEQ multiplex PCR, lists solely in-frame clones and lacks some. Counted here are approximately 150,000 clones, 65% to 85% occurring once; the ten biggest clones make up around 5.9%. The material sequenced was PBMCs or T cells enriched from blood (not recorded which). Receptors were obtained from a man aged 40-50 years who had recovered from COVID-19.

The rearrangement joins TRBV30 to TRBJ1-1; D possibly corresponds to TRBD1 (6 bases). The CDR3 extends over 14 amino acids. From germline, CDR1 is GTSNPN and CDR2 SVGIG (reference sequence). Trimming took off 0 bases at V and 2 bases at J, with 10 bases between the two ends. The CDR3 sequence is CAWSVTGSNTEAFF. The CDR3 bases are TGTGCCTGGAGTGTAACAGGGAGCAACACTGAAGCTTTCTTT.

The rearrangement links TRBV30 to TRBJ1-5; D gene ambiguous. The CDR3 is made up of 16 amino acids. V lost 1 base and J 6 bases, leaving 19 bases between the germline ends. The germline gives CDR1 GTSNPN, CDR2 SVGIG (reference sequence). CDR3 protein: CAWSGSARHGSQPQHF. CDR3 in DNA: TGTGCCTGGAGTGGGTCGGCGCGTCACGGGAGTCAGCCCCAGCATTTT.

The chain uses TRBV6-5 and TRBJ2-2; 7 bases agree with TRBD2. CDR3 length: 15 residues. The J segment lost 9 bases and the V segment lost 5 bases, leaving 12 bases of the junction unmatched. Germline V gives CDR1 MNHEY, CDR2 SVGAGI. CDR3 bases: TGTGCCAGCAGTCAGGTGGGAGGGGCCCCTAGGGAGCTGTTTTTT. Its translation: CASSQVGGAPRELFF.

This clone was counted between two and nine times. This chain links TRBV4-1 with TRBJ2-1, with 10 bases matching TRBD2. Trimming at V came to 0 bases and at J to 2 bases, leaving 4 bases not matched to a gene. Germline V gives CDR1 MGHRA, CDR2 YSYEKL. This CDR3 contains 17 residues. This CDR3 reads CASSQDIAGGPYNEQFF. The CDR3, as DNA: TGCGCCAGCAGCCAAGATATAGCGGGGGGCCCCTACAATGAGCAGTTCTTC.

In this sample, this clone turned up a few times. The chain couples TRBV4-1 to TRBJ1-2; TRBD1 matches 7 bases. Germline CDR1 and CDR2: MGHRA and YSYEKL. The CDR3 loop spans 18 amino acids. After removal of 0 bases from V and 4 bases from J, the junction contained 14 bases not matched to a gene. The CDR3 nucleotides read TGCGCCAGCAGCCAAGATCCGGGCGTGGCAGGACAGGCCTATGGCTACACCTTC. It is translated as CASSQDPGVAGQAYGYTF.

The count of this clone is one. The chain is built from TRBV11-2 and TRBJ2-5; the match to TRBD1 covers 9 bases. Germline-derived CDR1 and CDR2 are SGHAT and FQNNGV. There are 12 residues in the CDR3. This CDR3 is CATGGFGETQYF. DNA for the CDR3: TGTGCAACAGGGGGCTTTGGGGAGACCCAGTACTTC.

This chain links TRBV10-3 with TRBJ1-2; TRBD1 aligns across 8 bases. Losses at the gene ends were 4 bases for V and 3 bases for J; bases not matched to a gene: 1. Germline loops: CDR1 ENHRY, CDR2 SYGVKD. CDR3 length: 13 residues. The CDR3 DNA reads as TGTGCCATCAGTGCGACAGGGGACTATGGCTACACCTTC. Translating gives CAISATGDYGYTF.

CDR3 loop: CASSPTDRGWGNTIYF. The CDR3 nucleotides are TGCGCCAGCAGCCCTACCGACAGGGGTTGGGGAAACACCATATATTTT. The gene calls are TRBV5-1 and TRBJ1-3, with 8 bases matching TRBD1. The CDR3 totals 16 residues. J was trimmed by 4 bases and V by 4 bases; bases with no gene match: 10. Germline lookup yields CDR1 SGHRS and CDR2 YFSETQ.

The chain combines TRBV12-3 or TRBV12-4 with TRBJ2-5; maybe TRBD1 (5 bases). Between the trimmed V and J ends, which lost 1 base and 4 bases, there was a span of 7 bases. CDR3 length: 13 amino acids. CDR3 DNA sequence: TGTGCCAGCAGTTTAGGACAGCGAGAGACCCAGTACTTC. Residues: CASSLGQRETQYF.

The V call is TRBV7-3, the J call TRBJ2-3; possible D gene TRBD2, 7 bases. The CDR3 runs 13 residues. CDR1 SGHTA and CDR2 FQGTGA come from the germline V gene. V gave up 6 bases and J gave up 3 bases, with 10 bases separating them. The CDR3 here is CASRRGGTDTQYF. For the CDR3, the DNA is TGTGCCAGCAGGAGGGGGGGTACAGATACGCAGTATTTT.

J is TRBJ2-5 and V is TRBV21-1; TRBD1, the table's D call, was not compared with the DNA. TRBV21-1 is assigned pseudogene status. The CDR3 covers 14 residues. This chain's CDR3 is CASSAKGGRKTQYF. The DNA of the CDR3 is TGTGCCAGCAGCGCCAAAGGGGGCAGGAAGACCCAGTACTTC.

This clone was seen only once. The chain combines TRBV5-1 with TRBJ1-3, with 7 positions matching TRBD1. This CDR3 is built from 18 residues. The germline V gene has CDR1 SGHRS and CDR2 YFSETQ. V was clipped by 0 bases and J by 0 bases; unmatched bases: 9. The CDR3 region is CASSLAGTVGFSGNTIYF. The CDR3 DNA reads as TGCGCCAGCAGCTTGGCCGGGACAGTGGGTTTCTCTGGAAACACCATATATTTT.

This chain uses TRBV9 with TRBJ2-3, with 7 bases aligning to TRBD2. Trimming took 0 bases from V and 1 from J; bases not matched to a gene: 5. CDR1 is SGDLS and CDR2 is YYNGEE in the germline V gene. This CDR3 has 16 residues. The CDR3 nucleotides read TGTGCCAGCAGCGTAGCTCGGGGGAGGGGCACAGATACGCAGTATTTT. Its translation is CASSVARGRGTDTQYF.

The chain links TRBV5-4 to TRBJ2-2; weak D call: TRBD2 (6 bases). This CDR3 region has 12 residues. Germline V gene data show CDR1 as SGHNT and CDR2 as YYREEE (reference sequence). V gave up 1 base and J gave up 13 bases, with 11 bases separating them. CDR3 protein: CASSLQQGGLFF. CDR3 bases: TGTGCCAGCAGCTTGCAGCAGGGAGGGCTGTTTTTT.

V and J are TRBV5-4 and TRBJ1-2, with 7 bases lining up with TRBD1. There are 14 residues in the CDR3. Germline CDR1 and CDR2: SGHNT and YYREEE (reference sequence). The V segment lost 4 bases and the J segment 8 bases; nucleotides outside the gene matches: 11. CDR3 bases: TGTGCCAGCAGCCCGCCGACAGGGATAGGCGGCTACACCTTC. Amino acid sequence: CASSPPTGIGGYTF.

The V call is TRBV3-1 (or the pseudogene TRBV3-2), the J call TRBJ2-2, with D possibly TRBD1 on 6 matching bases. The length of the CDR3 is 15 residues. Germline assignment: CDR1 LGHDT and CDR2 YNNKEL (reference sequence). Trimming took 4 bases from V and 1 from J, leaving 10 bases between them. The CDR3 bases are TGTGCCAGCAGCCTTGAGGGGGAGAACACCGGGGAGCTGTTTTTT. Amino acids: CASSLEGENTGELFF.

The chain combines TRBV18 with TRBJ1-1; 11 bases agree with TRBD1. CDR1 is KGHSH, CDR2 LQKENI, per germline. J gave up 5 bases and V 3 bases, and 8 bases lay outside the gene matches. This CDR3 is built from 16 residues. The CDR3 region has the DNA TGTGCCAGCTCACCGTTTCTGGGACAGGGGGGAACTGAAGCTTTCTTT. It specifies CASSPFLGQGGTEAFF.

V and J are TRBV7-8 and TRBJ1-1; 7 bases map to TRBD1. Trimming at V came to 5 bases and at J to 7 bases, leaving 10 bases not matched to a gene. Germline lookup yields CDR1 SGHVS and CDR2 FQNEAQ. The CDR3 totals 14 residues. CDR3 region: CASSPLGQSSEAFF. The CDR3 DNA is TGTGCCAGCAGCCCCCTGGGACAGAGTAGTGAAGCTTTCTTT.

This sequence joins TRBV11-3 and TRBJ2-4, with TRBD2 matching over 8 bases. This CDR3 has 14 amino acids. With V trimmed by 4 bases and J by 11 bases, 10 bases remained unmatched. Per the germline V gene, CDR1 is SGHNT and CDR2 is YENEEA. The CDR3 DNA reads TGTGCCAGCAGCTCGACGGGACTAGATGCGGTTCAGTACTTC. Its protein is CASSSTGLDAVQYF.

The chain combines TRBV21-1 with TRBJ2-3; the listed D gene, TRBD2, was not tested against the DNA. TRBV21-1 is a listed pseudogene. CDR3 length equals 18 residues. The CDR3 here is CASSKGRGGQLSTDTQYF. In DNA, the CDR3 is TGTGCCAGCAGCAAAGGGCGGGGGGGACAGCTTAGCACAGATACGCAGTATTTT.